This TCR beta chain was sequenced during a study of blood T cell repertoires in COVID-19. Clones were read by immunoSEQ multiplex PCR, and TCRdb kept only the in-frame ones, dropping some. The sample lists more than 300,000 clones; 80% to 90% were seen once. Study members were between roughly 18 and 90 years old and lived in 20 to 30 US regions. Germline V gives CDR1 MNHEY, CDR2 SMNVEV (reference sequence). This CDR3 region has 17 residues. With 4 bases clipped from V and 6 bases from J, the junction kept 9 bases outside the gene matches. Input material: PBMCs or T cells enriched from blood (not recorded which). The gene calls are TRBV27 and TRBJ2-1, with 13 bases fitting TRBD2. This receptor was identified in a man aged 40-55 years in a cohort exposed to, infected with or recovered from COVID-19 (not recorded which). CDR3 sequence (DNA): TGTGCCAGCAGTTCAATAAAAGGACTAGCGGGGGTCAATGAGCAGTTCTTC. As protein: CASSSIKGLAGVNEQFF.